This T cell receptor beta chain was profiled in a study of post-analysis software for immune sequencing data (dated by TCRdb to 2013 to 2016). As for the study more broadly: The recorded disease courses included relapsing-remitting, secondary progressive and progressive-relapsing multiple sclerosis, and some patients had no subtype annotation. The patient repertoires were set against 10 or so previously published healthy control repertoires from donors whose ages ranged from roughly 6 to 25 years. A subset of samples was prepared in parallel using single-end sample barcoding, then pooled and co-amplified after Illumina adapter ligation.

The CDR3 goes from the cysteine to the phenylalanine over 15 residues. Only the CDR3 DNA stays, 45 bases, in frame from base 1. The V and J ends are trimmed by 7 bases and 2 bases, leaving 18 bases between them. The paper's findings and limits, for the study overall: Multiple sclerosis patients had significantly lower normalized Chao1 diversity than controls, a result that suggests substantial peripheral T-cell clonal expansion. Roughly 5 TRBV segments, including TRBV5-6, TRBV5-1 and TRBV20-1, were significantly more frequent in patients than controls. Strong co-clustering of samples prepared in the same batch was shown by direct clustering with F measure, prompting a batch-effect correction. The multiple sclerosis patient group was slightly younger than the control group.

This clonotype was counted a few times. What this receptor recognizes is not known. Base quality data are lacking; no much larger clone is found one base away. The library was obtained by PCR. For sequencing, an Illumina HiSeq 2500 was employed. To reduce PCR and sequencing biases, unique molecular identifiers were incorporated into the TCR beta cDNA libraries. Per 1 to 10 million input T cells, roughly 500,000 cDNA molecules were obtained, such that each molecule approximated one T cell. The patient libraries were prepared and sequenced with the same protocol used for the earlier healthy control dataset. Within a given batch, samples were prepared together, multiplexed and sequenced on the same HiSeq lane. The paper's data handling went like this. Raw barcoded reads were processed with MIGEC, discarding single-read molecular identifier groups before consensus assembly and CDR3 extraction. VDJtools was used for post-analysis of the clonotype tables, with diversity normalized by down-sampling every dataset to the smallest sample size. To correct batch-related cross-sample contamination, repertoire overlap clustering matched CDR3 amino acid sequences but not nucleotide sequences. TCRdb reprocessed the public reads (quality trimming at Q25 with fastp, clone calling with MiXCR) and kept in-frame beta chains. Each CDR3 protein gets just one entry, which takes the most common genes and DNA from the rows behind it. TCRdb, not the authors, supplied the V and J calls. The sample table shows roughly 600,000 distinct CDR3 sequences, and 44% are seen once. The ten largest clones represent 1.7% of the sample.

TCR beta repertoires were profiled from peripheral blood of roughly 13 young patients with multiple sclerosis to demonstrate the VDJtools post-analysis software. The patients with multiple sclerosis were children and adolescents between about 6 and 15 years of age. This chain is built from TRBV12-3 or TRBV12-4 and TRBJ2-7; TRBD2 is perhaps the D gene, given 7 matching bases. The receptor's source is a girl aged 5 to 17 with multiple sclerosis. Sequencing was performed on blood. The CDR3 protein: CASTQRGGGPYEQYF. Read as DNA, the sequence is TGTGCCAGCACCCAGAGGGGGGGTGGCCCCTACGAGCAGTACTTC.